This TCR beta chain was sequenced in a study of esophageal squamous cell carcinoma under preoperative chemotherapy. Regarding the study as a whole: Peripheral T cells showed a significant TCR diversity increase after chemotherapy, unlike tumor-infiltrating lymphocytes.

Germline V CDR1 and CDR2: SSHAT, FNYEAQ (reference sequence). The CDR3 is 13 residues long. About this clonotype: What it recognizes is unknown.

TCRdb reprocessed the PCR reads via MiXCR and lists one record per CDR3 protein. The profile covers approximately 30,000 distinct CDR3 sequences, with about half appearing a single time and 9.5% to 15% taken by the ten largest. Time point reported: before preoperative PTX-NDP chemotherapy. Paclitaxel-nedaplatin chemotherapy was given to patients ahead of their surgery. The chain couples TRBV7-7 to TRBJ2-3; D possibly uses TRBD1 or TRBD2 (6 bases each). This TCR was sampled from a human donor with esophageal squamous cell carcinoma. The donor label of this sample is uncertain. The sample was collected from a patient given preoperative chemotherapy. The CDR3 DNA sequence: TGTGCTAGCTCCGGTAGCGGAACAGGGACGCAGTATTTT. This encodes CASSGSGTGTQYF.